This T cell receptor (beta chain) was sequenced in a study of CXCR4 blockade with PD-1 therapy in pancreatic cancer. There are 15 residues in the CDR3. Per germline, CDR1 WSHSY and CDR2 SAAADI. The V end was cut by 3 bases, the J end by 5 bases, with 17 bases between. These archived tumors were resected from patients never given neoadjuvant therapy beforehand. General study results and limits: Tumors were clonally expanded, mean around 0.14 versus 0.05 in healthy blood. Clone frequency correlated with its number of distinct nucleotide rearrangements. Only TCRbeta chains were sequenced here.

Method: immunoSEQ multiplex PCR; TCRdb's copy keeps in-frame clones and lacks some. The sample carries thousands of clones, roughly two fifths recorded once. With respect to this clone: Its antigen is currently unknown.

This clonotype was obtained from a human donor with pancreatic ductal adenocarcinoma. The chain uses TRBV10-2 and TRBJ2-7, with D possibly matching TRBD1 (5 bases). What was sequenced was tumor tissue. Written as DNA, the CDR3 is TGCGCCAGCAGTGAAAGGGGCGCGGCTTCTAACGAGCAGTACTTC. Its protein product is CASSERGAASNEQYF.